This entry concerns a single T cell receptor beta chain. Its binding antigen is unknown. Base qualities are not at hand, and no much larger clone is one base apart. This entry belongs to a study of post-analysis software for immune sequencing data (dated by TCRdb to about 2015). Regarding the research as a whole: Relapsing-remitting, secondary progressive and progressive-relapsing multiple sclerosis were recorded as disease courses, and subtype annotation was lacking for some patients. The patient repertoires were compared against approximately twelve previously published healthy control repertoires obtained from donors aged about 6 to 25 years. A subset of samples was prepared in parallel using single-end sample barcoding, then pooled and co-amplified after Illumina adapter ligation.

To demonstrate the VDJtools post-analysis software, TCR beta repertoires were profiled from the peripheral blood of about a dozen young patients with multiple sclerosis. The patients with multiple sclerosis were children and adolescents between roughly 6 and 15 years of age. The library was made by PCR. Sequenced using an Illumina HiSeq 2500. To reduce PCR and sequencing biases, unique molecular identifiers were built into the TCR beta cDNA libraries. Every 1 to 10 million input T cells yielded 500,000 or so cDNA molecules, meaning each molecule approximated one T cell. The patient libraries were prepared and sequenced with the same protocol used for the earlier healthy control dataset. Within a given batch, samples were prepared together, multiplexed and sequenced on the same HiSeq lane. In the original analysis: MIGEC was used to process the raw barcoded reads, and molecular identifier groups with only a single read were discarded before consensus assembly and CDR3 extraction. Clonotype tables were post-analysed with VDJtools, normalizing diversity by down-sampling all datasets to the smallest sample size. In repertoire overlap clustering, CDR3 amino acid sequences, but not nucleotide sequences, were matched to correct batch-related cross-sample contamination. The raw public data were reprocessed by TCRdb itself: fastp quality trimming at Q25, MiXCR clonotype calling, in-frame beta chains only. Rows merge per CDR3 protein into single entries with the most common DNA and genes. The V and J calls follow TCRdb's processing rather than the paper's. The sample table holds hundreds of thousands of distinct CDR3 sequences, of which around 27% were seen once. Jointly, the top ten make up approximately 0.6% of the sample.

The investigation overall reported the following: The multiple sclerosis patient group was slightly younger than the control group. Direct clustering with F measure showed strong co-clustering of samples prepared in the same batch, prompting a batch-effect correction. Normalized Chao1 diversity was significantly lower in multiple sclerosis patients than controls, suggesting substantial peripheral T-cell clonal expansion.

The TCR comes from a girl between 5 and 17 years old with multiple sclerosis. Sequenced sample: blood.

The bases read TGTGCCAGCAGCTCGGGGGAGCGAATTGCGGATACGCAGTATTTT. The encoded protein is CASSSGERIADTQYF. Recombination connected TRBV7-9 to TRBJ2-3; the D gene is perhaps TRBD2, on 6 matching bases. CDR1 and CDR2, looked up from the germline V gene (reference sequence), are SEHNR and FQNEAQ. From its cysteine to its phenylalanine, the CDR3 spans 15 amino acids. Of the read, only the CDR3 DNA is kept; its 45 bases are in frame from base 1. Trimming at the junction amounts to 4 bases on V and 6 bases on J, and the germline ends lie 17 bases apart.